These T cell receptor beta chains were read from a single sample in a study of T-cell reconstitution after alpha-beta-depleted transplantation in children. TCRdb analysed the PCR reads with MiXCR anew, one entry per CDR3 protein. The sample lists about 980,000 distinct CDR3 sequences, about 29% occurring once. This sample comprised PBMCs, mostly from graft donor cells, obtained 360 days after TCRalphabeta/CD19-depleted stem cell transplant. The source is a boy in the first two years of life who had a stem cell transplant for SCID, so the T cells may come from the graft donor. Each CDR3 is given with its conserved first and last residue. The D gene is left open where the match is weak. Clone size is shown for a subset of rows, as once, few, many or a class of expanded clone.

V	size	D	J	CDR3	DNA
TRBV7-9	NA	NA	TRBJ2-7	CASNSADRAEEQYF	TGTGCCAGCAATTCGGCCGACCGGGCTGAAGAGCAGTACTTC
TRBV6-1	NA	TRBD1	TRBJ1-5	CASGHRDRGRGYSNQPQHF	TGTGCCAGCGGACACCGGGACAGGGGGCGCGGATATAGCAATCAGCCCCAGCATTTT
TRBV18	NA	NA	TRBJ2-1	CASSPQGTQSGQFF	TGTGCCAGCTCACCACAAGGGACCCAATCAGGACAGTTCTTC
TRBV6-5	few	NA	TRBJ1-2	CASRRGVYGYTF	TGTGCCAGCAGGCGAGGGGTCTATGGCTACACCTTC
TRBV11-2	NA	NA	TRBJ2-6	CASSLGRQGGYSGANVLTF	TGTGCCAGCAGCTTAGGCCGGCAGGGGGGGTACTCTGGGGCCAACGTCCTGACTTTC
TRBV18	few	NA	TRBJ2-3	CASSPVIGTDTQYF	TGTGCCAGCTCACCCGTTATAGGCACAGATACGCAGTATTTT
TRBV29-1	NA	NA	TRBJ1-5	CSAVTSWGQPQHF	TGCAGCGCTGTGACCTCTTGGGGCCAGCCCCAGCATTTT
TRBV4-1	NA	NA	TRBJ2-7	CASSQEVFNYEQYF	TGCGCCAGCAGCCAAGAGGTCTTCAACTACGAGCAGTACTTC
TRBV19	NA	NA	TRBJ2-5	CASSPGSYQETQYF	TGTGCCAGTAGTCCAGGAAGCTACCAAGAGACCCAGTACTTC
TRBV18	few	NA	TRBJ2-2	CASSPGGLGTGELFF	TGTGCCAGCTCACCAGGAGGGCTGGGCACCGGGGAGCTGTTTTTT